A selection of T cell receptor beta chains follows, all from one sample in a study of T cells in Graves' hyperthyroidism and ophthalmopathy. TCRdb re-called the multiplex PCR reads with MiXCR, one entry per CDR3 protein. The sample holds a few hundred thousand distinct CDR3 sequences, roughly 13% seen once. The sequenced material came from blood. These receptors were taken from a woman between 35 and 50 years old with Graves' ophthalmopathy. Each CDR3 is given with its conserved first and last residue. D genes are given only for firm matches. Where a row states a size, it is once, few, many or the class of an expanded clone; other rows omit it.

CDR3 protein: CASNGGWTDTQYF; CDR3 DNA: TGTGCCAGCAACGGGGGGTGGACAGATACGCAGTATTTT; V gene: TRBV12-3/TRBV12-4; D gene: TRBD2; clone size: many; J gene: TRBJ2-3
CDR3 protein: CASSEARGGLAFF; CDR3 DNA: TGTGCCAGCAGTGAAGCGCGGGGGGGCTTAGCTTTCTTT; V gene: TRBV2; D gene: -; clone size: many; J gene: TRBJ1-1
CDR3 protein: CSAEVTQGRAEAFF; CDR3 DNA: TGCAGTGCCGAGGTTACACAGGGGCGAGCTGAAGCTTTCTTT; V gene: TRBV20-1; D gene: TRBD1; clone size: many; J gene: TRBJ1-1
CDR3 protein: CASSVEGTKRDRNLNTEAFF; CDR3 DNA: TGCGCCAGCAGCGTCGAGGGGACAAAGCGGGACAGAAATCTGAACACTGAAGCTTTCTTT; V gene: TRBV5-1; D gene: TRBD1; clone size: many; J gene: TRBJ1-1
CDR3 protein: CAGSLSRQGVSPLHF; CDR3 DNA: TGTGCCGGCAGCTTGTCGCGACAGGGGGTTTCACCCCTCCACTTT; V gene: TRBV5-4; D gene: TRBD1; clone size: few; J gene: TRBJ1-6
CDR3 protein: CASSQGRGISGNTIYF; CDR3 DNA: TGTGCCAGCAGCCAAGGGCGGGGGATTTCTGGAAACACCATATATTTT; V gene: TRBV14; D gene: -; clone size: many; J gene: TRBJ1-3
CDR3 protein: CASTVIALAGGPRLNEQFF; CDR3 DNA: TGTGCCAGCACCGTGATTGCACTAGCGGGAGGGCCGCGGCTTAATGAGCAGTTCTTC; V gene: TRBV2; D gene: TRBD2; clone size: many; J gene: TRBJ2-1
CDR3 protein: CASSLSFAGDQPQHF; CDR3 DNA: TGTGCCAGCAGCTTAAGTTTCGCTGGGGATCAGCCCCAGCATTTT; V gene: TRBV7-2; D gene: -; clone size: -; J gene: TRBJ1-5
CDR3 protein: CASSEEPRDPQHF; CDR3 DNA: TGTGCCAGCAGTGAAGAACCCCGGGACCCGCAGCATTTT; V gene: TRBV6-1; D gene: -; clone size: -; J gene: TRBJ1-5
CDR3 protein: CASSLGSVGVNTEAFF; CDR3 DNA: TGTGCCAGCAGCCTAGGGTCGGTAGGGGTGAACACTGAAGCTTTCTTT; V gene: TRBV6-1; D gene: -; clone size: many; J gene: TRBJ1-1
CDR3 protein: CASKYPGRKNYGYTF; CDR3 DNA: TGTGCCAGCAAGTATCCGGGACGTAAAAACTATGGCTACACCTTC; V gene: TRBV5-8; D gene: -; clone size: few; J gene: TRBJ1-2
CDR3 protein: CASSFTREGGYTF; CDR3 DNA: TGTGCCAGCAGCTTCACCCGGGAGGGAGGCTACACCTTC; V gene: TRBV5-6; D gene: -; clone size: -; J gene: TRBJ1-2
CDR3 protein: CASSAGARGVNTEAFF; CDR3 DNA: TGCGCCAGCAGCGCGGGAGCCAGGGGAGTGAACACTGAAGCTTTCTTT; V gene: TRBV5-1; D gene: -; clone size: many; J gene: TRBJ1-1
CDR3 protein: CASSMYGESYTF; CDR3 DNA: TGTGCCAGTAGTATGTATGGGGAAAGCTACACCTTC; V gene: TRBV19; D gene: -; clone size: many; J gene: TRBJ1-2
CDR3 protein: CASRTTGGHTEAFF; CDR3 DNA: TGTGCCAGTAGAACGACAGGGGGCCACACTGAAGCTTTCTTT; V gene: TRBV19; D gene: TRBD1; clone size: few; J gene: TRBJ1-1
CDR3 protein: CSAKPPGDEQFF; CDR3 DNA: TGCAGTGCGAAGCCACCGGGGGATGAGCAGTTCTTC; V gene: TRBV20-1; D gene: -; clone size: many; J gene: TRBJ2-1
CDR3 protein: CASSTGTDTGELFF; CDR3 DNA: TGTGCCAGCAGTACCGGGACGGACACCGGGGAGCTGTTTTTT; V gene: TRBV12-3/TRBV12-4; D gene: -; clone size: many; J gene: TRBJ2-2
CDR3 protein: CSAGLAGVEQYF; CDR3 DNA: TGCAGTGCTGGACTAGCGGGAGTCGAGCAGTACTTC; V gene: TRBV20-1; D gene: TRBD2; clone size: many; J gene: TRBJ2-7
CDR3 protein: CSVRQGSTEAFF; CDR3 DNA: TGCAGCGTCAGACAGGGGAGTACTGAAGCTTTCTTT; V gene: TRBV29-1; D gene: TRBD1; clone size: many; J gene: TRBJ1-1
CDR3 protein: CSARDPAGSHEQYF; CDR3 DNA: TGCAGTGCTAGAGATCCGGCGGGGAGCCACGAGCAGTACTTC; V gene: TRBV20-1; D gene: -; clone size: many; J gene: TRBJ2-7
CDR3 protein: CASSWETDTQYF; CDR3 DNA: TGCGCCAGCAGCTGGGAGACAGATACGCAGTATTTT; V gene: TRBV5-1; D gene: -; clone size: few; J gene: TRBJ2-3
CDR3 protein: CASRREGAGTGELFF; CDR3 DNA: TGTGCCAGCAGACGTGAAGGGGCGGGGACCGGGGAGCTGTTTTTT; V gene: TRBV27; D gene: -; clone size: -; J gene: TRBJ2-2
CDR3 protein: CASSLGTGFISYGNQPQHF; CDR3 DNA: TGCGCCAGCAGCTTAGGGACAGGGTTTATTTCGTATGGCAATCAGCCCCAGCATTTT; V gene: TRBV5-1; D gene: TRBD1; clone size: few; J gene: TRBJ1-5
CDR3 protein: CSASVGLRNSPLHF; CDR3 DNA: TGCAGTGCTAGTGTGGGACTGCGAAATTCACCCCTCCACTTT; V gene: TRBV20-1; D gene: -; clone size: few; J gene: TRBJ1-6
CDR3 protein: CASSARWGRYNEKLFF; CDR3 DNA: TGTGCCAGCAGTGCACGGTGGGGTCGCTATAATGAAAAACTGTTTTTT; V gene: TRBV27; D gene: -; clone size: many; J gene: TRBJ1-4
CDR3 protein: CASRQGATYEQYF; CDR3 DNA: TGTGCCAGTAGACAGGGGGCTACCTACGAGCAGTACTTC; V gene: TRBV19; D gene: TRBD1; clone size: -; J gene: TRBJ2-7
CDR3 protein: CASKELGRSENEKLFF; CDR3 DNA: TGTGCCAGCAAGGAGCTGGGAAGGTCTGAAAATGAAAAACTGTTTTTT; V gene: TRBV6-1; D gene: -; clone size: many; J gene: TRBJ1-4
CDR3 protein: CSVRGGSVEAFF; CDR3 DNA: TGCAGCGTTCGGGGGGGCTCCGTTGAAGCTTTCTTT; V gene: TRBV29-1; D gene: -; clone size: -; J gene: TRBJ1-1
CDR3 protein: CAISENGREGKGYTF; CDR3 DNA: TGTGCCATCAGTGAAAATGGCAGGGAAGGGAAAGGCTACACCTTC; V gene: TRBV10-3; D gene: -; clone size: many; J gene: TRBJ1-2
CDR3 protein: CASKIPGQVPEAFF; CDR3 DNA: TGTGCCAGCAAAATCCCAGGGCAGGTCCCCGAAGCTTTCTTT; V gene: TRBV2; D gene: -; clone size: many; J gene: TRBJ1-1
CDR3 protein: CVSSLNTGELFF; CDR3 DNA: TGTGTCAGCAGCTTAAACACCGGGGAGCTGTTTTTT; V gene: TRBV7-9; D gene: -; clone size: -; J gene: TRBJ2-2
CDR3 protein: CASSPDRVAFF; CDR3 DNA: TGTGCCAGCAGCCCAGACAGGGTAGCTTTCTTT; V gene: TRBV7-8; D gene: TRBD1; clone size: many; J gene: TRBJ1-1
CDR3 protein: CASGPDSRSGNTIYF; CDR3 DNA: TGTGCTAGTGGCCCTGACAGTCGCTCTGGAAACACCATATATTTT; V gene: TRBV12-5; D gene: -; clone size: few; J gene: TRBJ1-3
CDR3 protein: CSAWTGGASNQPQHF; CDR3 DNA: TGCAGTGCTTGGACAGGGGGCGCCAGCAATCAGCCCCAGCATTTT; V gene: TRBV20-1; D gene: TRBD1; clone size: -; J gene: TRBJ1-5
CDR3 protein: CSARVTGGSTEAFF; CDR3 DNA: TGCAGTGCTAGGGTTACAGGGGGGAGCACTGAAGCTTTCTTT; V gene: TRBV20-1; D gene: TRBD1; clone size: -; J gene: TRBJ1-1
CDR3 protein: CASSEMVLAGEETQYF; CDR3 DNA: TGTGCCAGCAGTGAAATGGTGCTAGCGGGAGAGGAGACCCAGTACTTC; V gene: TRBV2; D gene: TRBD2; clone size: many; J gene: TRBJ2-5
CDR3 protein: CSAPGAGRRYEQYF; CDR3 DNA: TGCAGTGCCCCGGGTGCGGGACGACGCTACGAGCAGTACTTC; V gene: TRBV20-1; D gene: -; clone size: many; J gene: TRBJ2-7
CDR3 protein: CASSLDSGGGYNEQFF; CDR3 DNA: TGTGCCAGCAGCTTAGATAGCGGGGGCGGCTACAATGAGCAGTTCTTC; V gene: TRBV7-8; D gene: TRBD2; clone size: many; J gene: TRBJ2-1
CDR3 protein: CASTGGSLAAAGQGYEQYF; CDR3 DNA: TGTGCCAGTACTGGGGGCTCACTGGCCGCCGCGGGACAGGGATACGAGCAGTACTTC; V gene: TRBV19; D gene: TRBD1; clone size: many; J gene: TRBJ2-7
CDR3 protein: CSASEGQTGPRTQYF; CDR3 DNA: TGCAGTGCTAGTGAGGGGCAAACTGGGCCACGGACCCAGTACTTC; V gene: TRBV20-1; D gene: -; clone size: many; J gene: TRBJ2-5
CDR3 protein: CATWMEVGVTEAFF; CDR3 DNA: TGTGCCACCTGGATGGAGGTTGGTGTCACTGAAGCTTTCTTT; V gene: TRBV6-2/TRBV6-3; D gene: -; clone size: many; J gene: TRBJ1-1
CDR3 protein: CASSSPRGRADNEQFF; CDR3 DNA: TGTGCCAGCAGCTCCCCTCGCGGGAGAGCGGACAATGAGCAGTTCTTC; V gene: TRBV7-9; D gene: TRBD2; clone size: many; J gene: TRBJ2-1
CDR3 protein: CASSRGYGDADTQYF; CDR3 DNA: TGTGCCAGCAGTCGAGGGTACGGGGACGCAGATACGCAGTATTTT; V gene: TRBV12-3/TRBV12-4; D gene: -; clone size: many; J gene: TRBJ2-3
CDR3 protein: CASSTSTSGDQETQYF; CDR3 DNA: TGTGCCAGCAGCACGTCGACTAGCGGGGACCAAGAGACCCAGTACTTC; V gene: TRBV7-8; D gene: TRBD2; clone size: many; J gene: TRBJ2-5
CDR3 protein: CASGLNLRLPDTQYF; CDR3 DNA: TGTGCTAGTGGTTTGAACTTGCGGCTCCCGGATACGCAGTATTTT; V gene: TRBV12-5; D gene: -; clone size: few; J gene: TRBJ2-3
CDR3 protein: CSSGDLETQYF; CDR3 DNA: TGCAGCTCAGGGGATTTGGAGACCCAGTACTTC; V gene: TRBV3-1; D gene: -; clone size: few; J gene: TRBJ2-5
CDR3 protein: CATGLAGRQGGELFF; CDR3 DNA: TGTGCCACCGGCCTAGCGGGAAGGCAAGGCGGGGAGCTGTTTTTT; V gene: TRBV24-1; D gene: TRBD2; clone size: few; J gene: TRBJ2-2
CDR3 protein: CASSLSGIPYNEQFF; CDR3 DNA: TGTGCCAGCAGTTTATCAGGGATCCCCTACAATGAGCAGTTCTTC; V gene: TRBV27; D gene: -; clone size: -; J gene: TRBJ2-1
CDR3 protein: CASSRRDGQPQHF; CDR3 DNA: TGTGCCAGCAGTCGACGAGACGGTCAGCCCCAGCATTTT; V gene: TRBV12-3/TRBV12-4; D gene: -; clone size: -; J gene: TRBJ1-5
CDR3 protein: CASSPVQPGGTEAFF; CDR3 DNA: TGTGCCAGCAGCCCCGTCCAGCCCGGAGGGACTGAAGCTTTCTTT; V gene: TRBV5-6; D gene: -; clone size: -; J gene: TRBJ1-1
CDR3 protein: CASSFNRSASTDTQYF; CDR3 DNA: TGCGCCAGCAGCTTCAACCGCAGTGCTAGCACAGATACGCAGTATTTT; V gene: TRBV5-1; D gene: -; clone size: few; J gene: TRBJ2-3
CDR3 protein: CSARAPAETSTDTQYF; CDR3 DNA: TGCAGTGCTAGAGCCCCGGCTGAGACTAGCACAGATACGCAGTATTTT; V gene: TRBV20-1; D gene: -; clone size: -; J gene: TRBJ2-3
CDR3 protein: CASSILAGAFDTQYF; CDR3 DNA: TGTGCCAGTAGTATCCTAGCGGGAGCCTTCGATACGCAGTATTTT; V gene: TRBV19; D gene: TRBD2; clone size: many; J gene: TRBJ2-3
CDR3 protein: CASSQGTSGFYNEQFF; CDR3 DNA: TGTGCCAGCAGTCAGGGGACTAGCGGGTTCTACAATGAGCAGTTCTTC; V gene: TRBV27; D gene: TRBD2; clone size: -; J gene: TRBJ2-1
CDR3 protein: CSANRGSQPQHF; CDR3 DNA: TGCAGTGCTAACCGGGGAAGCCAGCCCCAGCATTTT; V gene: TRBV20-1; D gene: -; clone size: -; J gene: TRBJ1-5
CDR3 protein: CASSRTGPDTEAFF; CDR3 DNA: TGTGCCAGCAGCAGGACAGGGCCAGACACTGAAGCTTTCTTT; V gene: TRBV11-2; D gene: TRBD1; clone size: many; J gene: TRBJ1-1
CDR3 protein: CSVYHRTENTEAFF; CDR3 DNA: TGCAGCGTCTACCACAGGACCGAGAACACTGAAGCTTTCTTT; V gene: TRBV29-1; D gene: -; clone size: few; J gene: TRBJ1-1
CDR3 protein: CSVEDKGQALFF; CDR3 DNA: TGCAGCGTTGAAGATAAGGGACAGGCGCTGTTTTTT; V gene: TRBV29-1; D gene: TRBD1; clone size: many; J gene: TRBJ2-2
CDR3 protein: CSAGTTQETQYF; CDR3 DNA: TGCAGTGCCGGGACAACCCAAGAGACCCAGTACTTC; V gene: TRBV20-1; D gene: -; clone size: many; J gene: TRBJ2-5